This T cell receptor beta chain was profiled in a study of neurological immune-mediated disorders. This clonotype has a count of ten or more. Its specificity is unknown. TCRdb reprocessed the 5' RACE reads with MiXCR, giving one entry per CDR3 protein. This sample has around 69,000 distinct CDR3 sequences, with roughly a tenth found just once. Whole-study results and caveats: Expanded clones shared no identical CDR3 amino acid sequences across subjects, which suggested private TCR-beta repertoires in all groups.

Losses at the gene ends were 2 bases for V and 3 bases for J; bases not matched to a gene: 19. CDR1 is SGHTA, CDR2 FQGTGA, per germline. This CDR3 has 20 residues. Time point of the sample: longitudinal time-point 1 (baseline). Blood bank volunteers in Maryland, USA, served as healthy controls. Unsorted libraries were generated from 2 million PBMCs. These cells had been stored in RNAlater at -80 C. This TCR came from a man aged 25-40 years in good health. The rearrangement joins TRBV7-3 to TRBJ2-7; TRBD2 aligns across 10 bases. Sequenced: PBMCs. The CDR3 loop reads CASSLGTSTILAGEGYEQYF. CDR3 nucleotides: TGTGCCAGCAGCTTAGGGACCTCAACGATTCTAGCGGGAGAGGGCTACGAGCAGTACTTC. Full variable domain (missing parts from reference TRBV7-3 and TRBJ2-7): GAGVSQTPSNKVTEKGKYVELRCDPISGHTALYWYRQSLGQGPEFLIYFQGTGAADDSGLPNDRFFAVRPEGSVSTLKIQRTERGDSAVYLCASSLGTSTILAGEGYEQYFGPGTRLTVT.